A selection of T cell receptor beta chains follows, all from one sample in a study of response to subunit inactivated influenza vaccine. TCRdb re-called the RT-PCR reads with MiXCR, one entry per CDR3 protein. The sample holds a few hundred thousand distinct CDR3 sequences; roughly a fifth are singletons and the top ten take about 9.4%. The starting material was PBMCs from blood, obtained approximately 22 months after vaccination. The receptors stem from a man between 45 and 75 years old who received an inactivated influenza vaccine. Both conserved end residues are part of each CDR3. D genes are given only for firm matches. Clone sizes are given selectively: once, few, many, or a class where the clone is expanded.

j_gene: TRBJ1-6; v_gene: TRBV10-1; abundance: -; d_gene: -; CDR3nt: TGCGCCAGCAGTGAGTCGCCAGGGCTGATCTATAATTCACCCCTCCACTTT; CDR3aa: CASSESPGLIYNSPLHF
j_gene: TRBJ2-5; v_gene: TRBV6-5; abundance: -; d_gene: -; CDR3nt: TGTGCCAGCAGCTTACCCCTTGGCGTCGGGCAAGAGACCCAGTACTTC; CDR3aa: CASSLPLGVGQETQYF
j_gene: TRBJ1-1; v_gene: TRBV3-1; abundance: many; d_gene: TRBD1; CDR3nt: TGTGCCAGCAGCCTCAGGGGGGTTACTGAAGCTTTCTTT; CDR3aa: CASSLRGVTEAFF
j_gene: TRBJ1-4; v_gene: TRBV6-5; abundance: few; d_gene: -; CDR3nt: TGTGCCAGCAGTTACCAACCGACAGGTTATAATGAAAAACTGTTTTTT; CDR3aa: CASSYQPTGYNEKLFF
j_gene: TRBJ1-2; v_gene: TRBV6-1; abundance: few; d_gene: TRBD1; CDR3nt: TGTGCCAGCAGAGCCCCGCCGGGACAGGGGGCGGTTGGCTACACCTTC; CDR3aa: CASRAPPGQGAVGYTF
j_gene: TRBJ1-6; v_gene: TRBV29-1; abundance: few; d_gene: TRBD1; CDR3nt: TGCAGCGTTGTGGACAGGAACTCCTATAATTCACCCCTCCACTTT; CDR3aa: CSVVDRNSYNSPLHF
j_gene: TRBJ2-3; v_gene: TRBV5-1; abundance: few; d_gene: -; CDR3nt: TGCGCCAGCAGCTTGGGGTTCGGGACCCAAGGAGGAACAGATACGCAGTATTTT; CDR3aa: CASSLGFGTQGGTDTQYF
j_gene: TRBJ1-5; v_gene: TRBV7-6; abundance: -; d_gene: -; CDR3nt: TGTGCCAGCAGCTTAAGTCTTGGGGATCAGCCCCAGCATTTT; CDR3aa: CASSLSLGDQPQHF
j_gene: TRBJ2-2; v_gene: TRBV5-1; abundance: few; d_gene: TRBD2; CDR3nt: TGCGCCAGCAGCCTAGCGGGAGGATGGGACACCGGGGAGCTGTTTTTT; CDR3aa: CASSLAGGWDTGELFF
j_gene: TRBJ2-1; v_gene: TRBV14; abundance: -; d_gene: -; CDR3nt: TGTGCCAGCAGCCCCTTGGGGACGAGCTTTTTGAATGAGCAGTTCTTC; CDR3aa: CASSPLGTSFLNEQFF
j_gene: TRBJ2-1; v_gene: TRBV5-1; abundance: -; d_gene: -; CDR3nt: TGCGCCAGCAGCTTGGGACAGCTATCAACCTACAATGAGCAGTTCTTC; CDR3aa: CASSLGQLSTYNEQFF
j_gene: TRBJ2-7; v_gene: TRBV20-1; abundance: few; d_gene: -; CDR3nt: TGCAGTGCCCTCCCCGGGTTGGTCGGCGAGCAGTACTTC; CDR3aa: CSALPGLVGEQYF
j_gene: TRBJ2-3; v_gene: TRBV20-1; abundance: -; d_gene: -; CDR3nt: TGCAGTGCCCAAGGGGGGAGTGGCGCAGATACGCAGTATTTT; CDR3aa: CSAQGGSGADTQYF
j_gene: TRBJ2-7; v_gene: TRBV19; abundance: -; d_gene: TRBD2; CDR3nt: TGTGCCAGTAGTATCGAAGCGGGGGCCTTGGGGGAGCAGTACTTC; CDR3aa: CASSIEAGALGEQYF
j_gene: TRBJ1-1; v_gene: TRBV5-5; abundance: few; d_gene: -; CDR3nt: TGTGCCAGCAGCTTGGGGATCGGTGAAGCTTTCTTT; CDR3aa: CASSLGIGEAFF
j_gene: TRBJ2-3; v_gene: TRBV9; abundance: -; d_gene: -; CDR3nt: TGTGCCAGCAGCGCTTCAGGAGCCGGCACAGATACGCAGTATTTT; CDR3aa: CASSASGAGTDTQYF
j_gene: TRBJ2-6; v_gene: TRBV28; abundance: few; d_gene: -; CDR3nt: TGTGCCAGCAGGTTGTCTGGGGCCAACGTCCTGACTTTC; CDR3aa: CASRLSGANVLTF
j_gene: TRBJ1-5; v_gene: TRBV7-2; abundance: many; d_gene: -; CDR3nt: TGTGCCAGCAGCTTAAAGGATGGACAGTACAATCAGCCCCAGCATTTT; CDR3aa: CASSLKDGQYNQPQHF
j_gene: TRBJ2-5; v_gene: TRBV5-1; abundance: -; d_gene: TRBD2; CDR3nt: TGCGCCAGCAGCTGGAGACTAGCGGGAGACCAAGAGACCCAGTACTTC; CDR3aa: CASSWRLAGDQETQYF
j_gene: TRBJ2-3; v_gene: TRBV7-9; abundance: -; d_gene: TRBD2; CDR3nt: TGTGCCAGCAGCCCTGCCCTAGCGGGATTGAGGGCAGATACGCAGTATTTT; CDR3aa: CASSPALAGLRADTQYF
j_gene: TRBJ1-5; v_gene: TRBV20-1; abundance: many; d_gene: TRBD1; CDR3nt: TGCAGTGCTAGACAACCGGGACAGGAGTATCAGCCCCAGCATTTT; CDR3aa: CSARQPGQEYQPQHF
j_gene: TRBJ1-1; v_gene: TRBV11-1; abundance: -; d_gene: -; CDR3nt: TGTGCCAGCAGCTTCGGTCGCCGGACTACTGAAGCTTTCTTT; CDR3aa: CASSFGRRTTEAFF
j_gene: TRBJ2-1; v_gene: TRBV4-2; abundance: few; d_gene: -; CDR3nt: TGTGCCAGCAGCCAAGTTAAAATGGGAGGTGAGCAGTTCTTC; CDR3aa: CASSQVKMGGEQFF
j_gene: TRBJ2-3; v_gene: TRBV20-1; abundance: few; d_gene: -; CDR3nt: TGCAGTGTATCGCCGAGTGGGCCAGATACGCAGTATTTT; CDR3aa: CSVSPSGPDTQYF
j_gene: TRBJ2-1; v_gene: TRBV2; abundance: -; d_gene: TRBD2; CDR3nt: TGTGCCAGCAGTGAAGCAGGGAGACTAGCGGGGAGCTCCTACAATGAGCAGTTCTTC; CDR3aa: CASSEAGRLAGSSYNEQFF
j_gene: TRBJ1-5; v_gene: TRBV6-5; abundance: -; d_gene: -; CDR3nt: TGTGCCAGCAGGAGGGGTGTCGGGACCAACAGATATAGTGGCAATCAGCCCCAGCATTTT; CDR3aa: CASRRGVGTNRYSGNQPQHF
j_gene: TRBJ2-3; v_gene: TRBV27; abundance: -; d_gene: -; CDR3nt: TGTGCCAGCAGCCCTATCACGGGGGCTAGGCCAGATACGCAGTATTTT; CDR3aa: CASSPITGARPDTQYF
j_gene: TRBJ2-2; v_gene: TRBV7-9; abundance: -; d_gene: TRBD1; CDR3nt: TGTGCCAGCAGCTCGGACAGGGCATACACCGGGGAGCTGTTTTTT; CDR3aa: CASSSDRAYTGELFF
j_gene: TRBJ1-5; v_gene: TRBV18; abundance: -; d_gene: -; CDR3nt: TGTGCCAGCTCACCCGACCGATCAGGGCCCCAGCATTTT; CDR3aa: CASSPDRSGPQHF
j_gene: TRBJ1-2; v_gene: TRBV7-9; abundance: few; d_gene: TRBD1; CDR3nt: TGTGCCAGCAGCCCCGACAGGGGTAGTGGCTACACCTTC; CDR3aa: CASSPDRGSGYTF
j_gene: TRBJ1-4; v_gene: TRBV20-1; abundance: few; d_gene: TRBD1; CDR3nt: TGCAGCTTATTGGACAGGGGTGAAAAACTGTTTTTT; CDR3aa: CSLLDRGEKLFF
j_gene: TRBJ1-3; v_gene: TRBV28; abundance: -; d_gene: -; CDR3nt: TGTGCCAGCAGTAACCGACAGGAGGTTTATGGAAACACCATATATTTT; CDR3aa: CASSNRQEVYGNTIYF
j_gene: TRBJ1-2; v_gene: TRBV20-1; abundance: many; d_gene: -; CDR3nt: TGCAGTGCTATTACGCCGAGCAGGGCCTATGGCTACACCTTC; CDR3aa: CSAITPSRAYGYTF
j_gene: TRBJ1-2; v_gene: TRBV2; abundance: many; d_gene: TRBD1; CDR3nt: TGTGCCAGCCAGACAGGGCGAAGCCCCGCCCCGGGCTATGGCTACACCTTC; CDR3aa: CASQTGRSPAPGYGYTF
j_gene: TRBJ2-7; v_gene: TRBV20-1; abundance: -; d_gene: -; CDR3nt: TGCAGTGCTAGAGAAGACACCTACGAGCAGTACTTC; CDR3aa: CSAREDTYEQYF
j_gene: TRBJ1-5; v_gene: TRBV6-5; abundance: -; d_gene: -; CDR3nt: TGTGCCAGCAGTTACTCTGGGAGTAGCAATCAGCCCCAGCATTTT; CDR3aa: CASSYSGSSNQPQHF
j_gene: TRBJ1-1; v_gene: TRBV19; abundance: -; d_gene: TRBD1; CDR3nt: TGTGCCAGTAGTAAATACAGGGGCACTGAAGCTTTCTTT; CDR3aa: CASSKYRGTEAFF
j_gene: TRBJ1-4; v_gene: TRBV5-5; abundance: many; d_gene: -; CDR3nt: TGTGCCAGCAGCTCATTACCCTCCGGGACGGTTAATGAAAAACTGTTTTTT; CDR3aa: CASSSLPSGTVNEKLFF
j_gene: TRBJ2-7; v_gene: TRBV20-1; abundance: -; d_gene: -; CDR3nt: TGCAGTGCGTCTATTGGCTACGAGCAGTACTTC; CDR3aa: CSASIGYEQYF
j_gene: TRBJ2-3; v_gene: TRBV29-1; abundance: few; d_gene: TRBD2; CDR3nt: TGCAGCGTTGAAGGACTAGCAACAGATACGCAGTATTTT; CDR3aa: CSVEGLATDTQYF
j_gene: TRBJ2-7; v_gene: TRBV20-1; abundance: few; d_gene: -; CDR3nt: TGCAGTGCCCAGCTGTCTAGCAGTATTGCCGAGCAGTACTTC; CDR3aa: CSAQLSSSIAEQYF
j_gene: TRBJ1-5; v_gene: TRBV5-5; abundance: -; d_gene: -; CDR3nt: TGTGCCAGCAGCACCGCCACTCCAGGGAAGGGCAATCAGCCCCAGCATTTT; CDR3aa: CASSTATPGKGNQPQHF